A selection of T cell receptor beta chains follows, all from one sample in a study of neoadjuvant anti-PD-1 for oral cavity cancer. Measured with immunoSEQ multiplex PCR; TCRdb has only the in-frame clones, and not every one. The sample lists roughly 10,000 clones, around 62% occurring once. The sample here was tumor tissue, taken after nivolumab (anti-PD-1) treatment. The source of these receptors is a person between 40 and 85 years old with oral cavity squamous cell carcinoma. Each CDR3 is given with its conserved first and last residue. Fields, in order: V gene, clone size, J gene, D gene, CDR3 protein, CDR3 DNA. A D gene is named only where the DNA matches it firmly. Size is omitted from some rows. Given values are once, few, many or a class for expanded clones.

>TRBV30|once|TRBJ1-1|TRBD1
CAWTGTGYTEAFF
TGTGCCTGGACCGGGACAGGGTACACTGAAGCTTTCTTT
>TRBV18|.|TRBJ2-7|TRBD1
CASSQDRGHPYEQYF
TGTGCCAGCTCTCAAGACAGGGGGCACCCCTACGAGCAGTACTTC
>TRBV5-1|medium-sized|TRBJ1-2|.
CASSLKGRGAFVYGYTF
TGCGCCAGCAGCTTGAAGGGGCGGGGGGCCTTCGTCTATGGCTACACCTTC
>TRBV4-1|.|TRBJ1-1|TRBD1
CASSRLGQGITNTEAFF
TGCGCCAGCAGCCGTTTAGGACAGGGGATTACGAACACTGAAGCTTTCTTT
>TRBV11-3|.|TRBJ2-6|.
CASSRSGANVLTF
TGTGCCAGCAGCCGCTCTGGGGCCAACGTCCTGACTTTC
>TRBV25-1|few|TRBJ1-3|.
CATRGAASRSGNTIYF
TGTGCCACCCGAGGGGCAGCCTCTCGTTCTGGAAACACCATATATTTT
>TRBV25-1|once|TRBJ2-3|.
CASSEGGSSVIWTDTQYF
TGTGCCAGCAGTGAAGGGGGATCTAGCGTGATTTGGACAGATACGCAGTATTTT
>TRBV27|once|TRBJ1-5|TRBD1
CASSWTGGAGQPQHF
TGTGCCAGCAGTTGGACAGGGGGCGCGGGTCAGCCCCAGCATTTT
>TRBV5-5|once|TRBJ2-2|.
CASSLPGMNTGELFF
TGTGCCAGCAGCTTGCCGGGGATGAACACCGGGGAGCTGTTTTTT
>TRBV5-8|.|TRBJ1-1|.
CASSWGRLLNTEAFF
TGTGCCAGCAGCTGGGGACGGCTCCTGAACACTGAAGCTTTCTTT
>TRBV7-2|.|TRBJ2-1|.
CASSSTENNEQFF
TGTGCCAGCAGCTCGACAGAAAACAATGAGCAGTTCTTC
>TRBV5-4|once|TRBJ2-1|TRBD2
CASSLFGAGGVYNEQFF
TGTGCCAGCAGCTTGTTCGGGGCGGGAGGAGTGTACAATGAGCAGTTCTTC
>TRBV25-1|.|TRBJ2-5|TRBD1
CASSHRGKETQYF
TGTGCCAGCAGCCACAGGGGGAAAGAGACCCAGTACTTC
>TRBV19|few|TRBJ1-1|.
CASSPPRVLNTEAFF
TGTGCCAGTAGTCCCCCGCGAGTCCTGAACACTGAAGCTTTCTTT
>TRBV19|few|TRBJ2-3|.
CASSIAGLGLRPLTDTQYF
TGTGCCAGTAGTATTGCAGGGCTGGGACTTAGGCCCCTCACAGATACGCAGTATTTT
>TRBV30|.|TRBJ2-2|.
CAWSVGWETGELFF
TGTGCCTGGAGTGTCGGATGGGAGACCGGGGAGCTGTTTTTT
>TRBV6-6|.|TRBJ2-1|TRBD1
CASSYDRVEQFF
TGTGCCAGCAGTTACGACAGGGTTGAGCAGTTCTTC
>TRBV18|.|TRBJ1-2|.
CASSPQGDHGYTF
TGTGCCAGCTCACCACAGGGGGATCATGGCTACACCTTC
>TRBV7-8|medium-sized|TRBJ1-5|TRBD1
CASSHLTGRSNQPQHF
TGTGCCAGCAGCCACCTGACAGGGCGAAGCAATCAGCCCCAGCATTTT
>TRBV7-2|.|TRBJ2-1|TRBD2
CASSLGGGRVYNEQFF
TGTGCCAGCAGCTTAGGGGGCGGGAGGGTGTACAATGAGCAGTTCTTC
>TRBV6-1|.|TRBJ1-2|.
CASTVQPMSSYGYTF
TGTGCCAGCACTGTACAACCAATGTCGTCCTATGGCTACACCTTC
>TRBV7-2|.|TRBJ2-1|.
CASSLAGPQRVQFF
TGTGCCAGCAGCTTAGCGGGACCACAAAGAGTGCAGTTCTTC
>TRBV7-2|once|TRBJ1-3|TRBD1
CASSSRQGSGNTIYF
TGTGCCAGCAGCTCACGACAGGGCTCTGGAAACACCATATATTTT
>TRBV4-1|.|TRBJ2-3|.
CASSQDKGGYGTDTQYF
TGCGCCAGCAGCCAAGATAAGGGGGGGTACGGCACAGATACGCAGTATTTT
>TRBV5-1|.|TRBJ1-2|TRBD1
CASSSGQGASYGYTF
TGCGCCAGCAGCAGTGGACAGGGAGCTAGCTATGGCTACACCTTC
>TRBV6-5|once|TRBJ1-1|TRBD1
CASSYDGAETGVLF
TGTGCCAGCAGTTACGATGGGGCGGAGACAGGGGTTCTTTTT
>TRBV19|.|TRBJ1-1|.
CASSTTEMNTEAFF
TGTGCCAGTAGTACGACGGAGATGAACACTGAAGCTTTCTTT
>TRBV28|.|TRBJ2-3|TRBD2
CASSSPGGGTDTQYF
TGTGCCAGCAGTTCCCCTGGGGGGGGGACAGATACGCAGTATTTT
>TRBV7-9|.|TRBJ1-6|TRBD1
CASTPTGAEPLHF
TGTGCCAGCACCCCTACAGGGGCTGAACCCCTCCACTTT
>TRBV2|.|TRBJ1-1|.
CASSEALNWQGEYTEAFF
TGTGCCAGCAGTGAAGCCCTGAACTGGCAAGGGGAATACACTGAAGCTTTCTTT
>TRBV18|few|TRBJ2-7|TRBD2
CASSPQRLAGQGEQYF
TGTGCCAGCTCACCACAGAGGCTAGCGGGACAAGGCGAGCAGTACTTC
>TRBV7-9|.|TRBJ2-1|.
CASNYNEQFF
TGTGCCAGCAACTACAATGAGCAGTTCTTC
>TRBV27|.|TRBJ2-2|.
CASNPQGQNTGELFF
TGTGCCAGCAATCCCCAGGGACAAAACACCGGGGAGCTGTTTTTT
>TRBV6-6|.|TRBJ2-7|.
CASSYSAGANYEQYF
TGTGCCAGCAGTTACTCGGCTGGGGCGAACTACGAGCAGTACTTC
>TRBV2|.|TRBJ2-5|TRBD1
CASSLEKGQGKETQYF
TGTGCCAGCAGCCTTGAGAAGGGACAGGGCAAAGAGACCCAGTACTTC
>TRBV28|.|TRBJ1-6|.
CATSPLYGALHF
TGTGCCACCTCCCCCCTTTATGGAGCCCTCCACTTT
>TRBV7-6|once|TRBJ2-2|.
CASSRDPNTGELFF
TGTGCCAGCAGCCGGGACCCCAACACCGGGGAGCTGTTTTTT
>TRBV18|.|TRBJ2-7|TRBD2
CASSPAVGAGGKEQYF
TGTGCCAGCTCACCGGCGGTTGGAGCGGGGGGGAAGGAGCAGTACTTC
>TRBV13|.|TRBJ2-7|.
CASSLLSYEQYF
TGTGCCAGCAGCTTACTGTCCTACGAGCAGTACTTC
>TRBV28|.|TRBJ1-4|TRBD1
CASSSGGTNEKLFF
TGTGCCAGCAGTTCAGGGGGAACTAATGAAAAACTGTTTTTT
>TRBV2|.|TRBJ2-7|TRBD1
CASRQGPSYEQYF
TGTGCCAGCCGACAGGGGCCCTCCTACGAGCAGTACTTC
>TRBV6-1|.|TRBJ2-7|.
CASSVPGGREQYF
TGTGCCAGCAGTGTTCCGGGCGGGCGCGAGCAGTACTTC
>TRBV5-8|.|TRBJ1-3|.
CASSLERDVGNTIYF
TGTGCCAGCAGCTTGGAACGTGACGTCGGAAACACCATATATTTT
>TRBV28|.|TRBJ2-3|TRBD1
CASSPSGQGSVTDTQYF
TGTGCCAGCAGTCCCAGCGGACAGGGAAGTGTCACAGATACGCAGTATTTT
>TRBV5-3|.|TRBJ1-2|.
CASSPERQGRGYTF
TGTGCCAGCAGCCCGGAGCGGCAGGGGAGAGGCTACACCTTC
>TRBV15|few|TRBJ1-5|.
CATRDRRSSNQPQHF
TGTGCCACCAGGGACCGGCGGAGTAGCAATCAGCCCCAGCATTTT
>TRBV7-2|.|TRBJ1-1|.
CASSASRASNTEAFF
TGTGCCAGCAGCGCCTCCCGGGCATCGAACACTGAAGCTTTCTTT
>TRBV5-1|.|TRBJ2-7|TRBD1
CASSVRGPGEQYF
TGCGCCAGCAGCGTTAGGGGGCCGGGCGAGCAGTACTTC